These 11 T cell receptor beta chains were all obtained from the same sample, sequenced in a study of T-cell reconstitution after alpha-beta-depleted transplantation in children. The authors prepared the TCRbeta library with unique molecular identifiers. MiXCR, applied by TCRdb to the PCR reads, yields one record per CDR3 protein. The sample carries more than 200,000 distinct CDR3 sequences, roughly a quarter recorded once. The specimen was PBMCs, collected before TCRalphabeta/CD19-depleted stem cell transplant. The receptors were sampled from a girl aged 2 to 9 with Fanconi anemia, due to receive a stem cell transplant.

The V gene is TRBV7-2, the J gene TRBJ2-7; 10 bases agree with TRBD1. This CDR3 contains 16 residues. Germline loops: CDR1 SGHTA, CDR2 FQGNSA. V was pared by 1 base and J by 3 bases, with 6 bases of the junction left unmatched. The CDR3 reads CASSLGGGTGVYEQYF. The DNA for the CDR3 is TGTGCCAGCAGCTTAGGGGGCGGGACAGGGGTCTACGAGCAGTACTTC. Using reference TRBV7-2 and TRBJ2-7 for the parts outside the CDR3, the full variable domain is GAGVSQSPSNKVTEKGKDVELRCDPISGHTALYWYRQSLGQGLEFLIYFQGNSAPDKSGLPSDRFSAERTGGSVSTLTIQRTQQEDSAVYLCASSLGGGTGVYEQYFGPGTRLTVT.

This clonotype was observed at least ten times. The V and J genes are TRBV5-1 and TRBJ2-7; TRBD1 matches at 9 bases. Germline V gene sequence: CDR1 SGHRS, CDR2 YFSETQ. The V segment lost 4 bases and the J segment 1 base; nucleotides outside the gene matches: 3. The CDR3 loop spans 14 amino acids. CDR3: CASSRGTGSYEQYF. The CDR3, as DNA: TGCGCCAGCAGCCGAGGGACAGGGTCCTACGAGCAGTACTTC.

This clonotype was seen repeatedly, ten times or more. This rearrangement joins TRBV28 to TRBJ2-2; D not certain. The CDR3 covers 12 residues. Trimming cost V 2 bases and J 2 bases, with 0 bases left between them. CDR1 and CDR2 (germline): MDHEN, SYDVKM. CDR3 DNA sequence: TGTGCCAGCAGTTTAAACACCGGGGAGCTGTTTTTT. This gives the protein CASSLNTGELFF.

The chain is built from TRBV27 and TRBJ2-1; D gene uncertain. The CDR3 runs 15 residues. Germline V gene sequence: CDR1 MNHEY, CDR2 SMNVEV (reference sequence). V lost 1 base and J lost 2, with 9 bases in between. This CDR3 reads CASSLYPGAYNEQFF. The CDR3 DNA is TGTGCCAGCAGTTTATACCCTGGCGCCTACAATGAGCAGTTCTTC.

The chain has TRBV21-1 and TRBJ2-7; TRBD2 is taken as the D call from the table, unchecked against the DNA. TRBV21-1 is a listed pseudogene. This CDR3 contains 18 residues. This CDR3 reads CASSATWTVPLGLYEQYF. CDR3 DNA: TGTGCCAGCAGCGCGACTTGGACAGTCCCCCTAGGCCTCTACGAGCAGTACTTC.

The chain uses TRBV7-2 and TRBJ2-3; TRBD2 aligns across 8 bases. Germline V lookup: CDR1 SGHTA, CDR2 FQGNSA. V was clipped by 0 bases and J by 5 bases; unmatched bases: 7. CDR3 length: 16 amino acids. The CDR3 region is CASSLAHGGAIDTQYF. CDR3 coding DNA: TGTGCCAGCAGCTTAGCGCACGGGGGGGCCATAGATACGCAGTATTTT.

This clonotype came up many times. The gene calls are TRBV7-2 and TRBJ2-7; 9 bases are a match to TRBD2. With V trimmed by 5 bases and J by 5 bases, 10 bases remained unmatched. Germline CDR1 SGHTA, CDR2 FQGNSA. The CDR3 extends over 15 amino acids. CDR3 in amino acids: CASSTSGLAVNEQYF. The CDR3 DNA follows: TGTGCCAGCAGCACATCGGGACTAGCTGTAAACGAGCAGTACTTC.

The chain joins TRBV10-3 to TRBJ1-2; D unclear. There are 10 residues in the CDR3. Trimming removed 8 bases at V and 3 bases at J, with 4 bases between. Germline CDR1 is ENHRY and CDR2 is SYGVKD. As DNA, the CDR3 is TGTGCCATCGGCGACTATGGCTACACCTTC. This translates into CAIGDYGYTF.

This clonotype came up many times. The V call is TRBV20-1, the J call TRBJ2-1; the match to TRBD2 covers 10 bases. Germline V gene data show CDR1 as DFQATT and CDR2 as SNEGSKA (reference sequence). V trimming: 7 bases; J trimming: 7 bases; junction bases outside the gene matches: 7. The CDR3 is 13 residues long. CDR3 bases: TGCAGTGAGGGAACTAGCGGGAATAATGAGCAGTTCTTC. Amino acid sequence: CSEGTSGNNEQFF.

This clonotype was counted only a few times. The CDR3 region is CSVVGTGTEQYF. The CDR3 coding sequence is TGCAGCGTTGTTGGGACAGGAACCGAGCAGTACTTC. V is TRBV29-1 and J is TRBJ2-7; 8 bases line up with TRBD1. With V trimmed by 4 bases and J by 6 bases, 5 bases remained unmatched. Germline loops: CDR1 SQVTM, CDR2 ANQGSEA. This CDR3 is built from 12 residues.

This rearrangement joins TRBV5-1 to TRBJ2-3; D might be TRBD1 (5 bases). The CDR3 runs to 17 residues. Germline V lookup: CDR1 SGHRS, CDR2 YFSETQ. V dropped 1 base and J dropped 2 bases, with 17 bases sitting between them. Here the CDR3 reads CASSLMPKDTHTDTQYF. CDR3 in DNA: TGCGCCAGCAGCTTGATGCCAAAGGACACTCACACAGATACGCAGTATTTT. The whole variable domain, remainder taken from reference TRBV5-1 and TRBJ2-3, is KAGVTQTPRYLIKTRGQQVTLSCSPISGHRSVSWYQQTPGQGLQFLFEYFSETQRNKGNFPGRFSGRQFSNSRSEMNVSTLELGDSALYLCASSLMPKDTHTDTQYFGPGTRLTVL.